Listed below are T cell receptor beta chains from one sample, sequenced in a study of cytomegalovirus exposure and HLA in healthy donors. The protocol was immunoSEQ multiplex PCR, while the TCRdb copy is restricted to in-frame clones and leaves out a portion. This table has about 140,000 clones, about 90% appearing once. Input material: PBMCs. The receptors come from a woman younger than 35 in good health and CMV-seropositive. CDR3s include the opening cysteine and the closing phenylalanine or tryptophan. D genes are given only for firm matches. Only part of the rows carry a size: once, few, many, or a class if the clone is expanded.

CDR3 length,D gene,J gene,clone size,V gene,CDR3 protein,CDR3 DNA
15,.,TRBJ1-2,few,TRBV2,CASSVITAKVYGYTF,TGTGCCAGCAGTGTTATAACAGCTAAAGTCTATGGCTACACCTTC
19,TRBD1,TRBJ2-6,.,TRBV5-1,CASSLLTGDDISGANVLTF,TGCGCCAGCAGCCTATTGACAGGGGACGACATCTCTGGGGCCAACGTCCTGACTTTC
13,.,TRBJ1-1,.,TRBV11-2,CASSRQGFPEAFF,TGTGCCAGCAGCCGGCAGGGGTTTCCTGAAGCTTTCTTT
15,.,TRBJ1-1,.,TRBV9,CASSAQGFEGTEAFF,TGTGCCAGCAGCGCACAGGGATTTGAGGGCACTGAAGCTTTCTTT
14,TRBD1,TRBJ1-2,.,TRBV28,CASSFDRGTDGYTF,TGTGCCAGCAGTTTTGACAGGGGCACGGATGGCTACACCTTC
15,.,TRBJ1-5,once,TRBV23-1,CASTSLFLVNQPQHF,TGCGCCAGCACGAGTCTATTCCTCGTTAATCAGCCCCAGCATTTT
14,.,TRBJ1-4,.,TRBV5-1,CASSLRGDNEKLFF,TGCGCCAGCAGCTTGAGGGGTGACAATGAAAAACTGTTTTTT
14,.,TRBJ1-6,.,TRBV28,CASNSDSYNSPLHF,TGTGCCAGCAATTCGGACAGTTATAATTCACCCCTCCACTTT
16,TRBD2,TRBJ2-5,.,TRBV15,CATSGERGVNQETQYF,TGTGCCACCAGCGGTGAGCGGGGGGTAAACCAAGAGACCCAGTACTTC
17,.,TRBJ1-3,.,TRBV7-6,CASSPDVRTVSGNTIYF,TGTGCCAGCAGCCCCGACGTGAGGACAGTCTCTGGAAACACCATATATTTT
20,.,TRBJ2-1,.,TRBV6-1,CASSASEQRALFGSYNEQFF,TGTGCCAGCAGTGCCAGCGAGCAGCGGGCCCTCTTTGGGTCCTACAATGAGCAGTTCTTC
13,.,TRBJ1-5,few,TRBV2,CASSGSQDQPQHF,TGTGCCAGCAGTGGGTCACAGGATCAGCCCCAGCATTTT
13,.,TRBJ1-2,few,TRBV5-1,CASSAGSGYGYTF,TGCGCCAGCAGCGCAGGGTCAGGGTATGGCTACACCTTC
13,.,TRBJ2-7,.,TRBV6-6,CASSYSVSYEQYF,TGTGCCAGCAGTTACTCCGTCTCCTACGAGCAGTACTTC
14,TRBD1,TRBJ1-1,.,TRBV5-4,CASSLDMTGGEAFF,TGTGCCAGCAGCTTGGATATGACAGGGGGTGAAGCTTTCTTT
15,TRBD1,TRBJ1-4,.,TRBV28,CASSATGTLNEKLFF,TGTGCCAGCAGTGCGACAGGGACCCTTAATGAAAAACTGTTTTTT
11,.,TRBJ2-1,.,TRBV2,CASSTPGEQFF,TGTGCCAGCAGTACCCCAGGGGAGCAGTTCTTC
16,.,TRBJ1-2,.,TRBV30,CAWSPLSGERYYGYTF,TGTGCCTGGAGCCCCCTCTCAGGGGAGAGGTACTATGGCTACACCTTC
14,.,TRBJ1-4,.,TRBV19,CASRQTGFFEKLFF,TGTGCCAGTAGACAGACAGGATTCTTTGAAAAACTGTTTTTT
14,.,TRBJ2-1,.,TRBV7-2,CASSLGGSYNEQFF,TGTGCCAGCAGCTTGGGGGGCTCCTACAATGAGCAGTTCTTC
13,.,TRBJ1-6,.,TRBV11-3,CASSSARDSPLHF,TGTGCCAGCAGCTCCGCGCGGGATTCACCCCTCCACTTT
14,.,TRBJ2-3,.,TRBV19,CASSHTGFPDTQYF,TGTGCCAGTAGTCATACAGGGTTCCCAGATACGCAGTATTTT
13,.,TRBJ2-7,.,TRBV18,CASSPGQNYEQYF,TGTGCCAGCTCACCAGGCCAGAACTACGAGCAGTACTTC
13,TRBD2,TRBJ2-1,.,TRBV28,CASSSTSGIVGFF,TGTGCCAGCAGTTCGACTAGCGGGATTGTAGGGTTCTTC
15,.,TRBJ1-3,.,TRBV27,CASSLTGHSGNTIYF,TGTGCCAGCAGCCTGACAGGCCACTCTGGAAACACCATATATTTT
13,.,TRBJ1-1,.,TRBV7-3,CASSSTRNTEAFF,TGTGCCAGCAGTTCGACTCGGAACACTGAAGCTTTCTTT
16,.,TRBJ1-1,.,TRBV7-6,CASSLRSLDSNTEAFF,TGTGCCAGCAGCTTAAGAAGCCTGGACAGTAACACTGAAGCTTTCTTT
15,.,TRBJ1-2,once,TRBV5-4,CASSGFRDFNYGYTF,TGTGCCAGCAGCGGGTTCAGGGATTTCAACTATGGCTACACCTTC
16,.,TRBJ2-3,.,TRBV5-1,CASSPSTIQGTDTQYF,TGCGCCAGCAGCCCCTCTACTATCCAAGGTACAGATACGCAGTATTTT
17,.,TRBJ1-4,.,TRBV4-3,CASSQDQAGTTNEKLFF,TGCGCCAGCAGCCAAGATCAGGCGGGGACAACTAATGAAAAACTGTTTTTT
13,.,TRBJ1-4,once,TRBV13,CASSLQGIGKLFF,TGTGCCAGCAGCTTGCAGGGAATAGGAAAACTGTTTTTT
15,TRBD1,TRBJ1-1,.,TRBV7-9,CASSLVGRGRTEAFF,TGTGCCAGCAGCTTAGTAGGCAGGGGGAGGACTGAAGCTTTCTTT
15,.,TRBJ1-2,.,TRBV9,CASSVGQGYDDGYTF,TGTGCCAGCAGCGTTGGGCAGGGATATGACGATGGCTACACCTTC
16,TRBD1,TRBJ2-7,.,TRBV27,CASSLGPPGQGYEQYF,TGTGCCAGCAGTTTAGGGCCGCCGGGACAGGGGTACGAGCAGTACTTC
16,TRBD2,TRBJ2-1,.,TRBV7-7,CASSSGLAAVYNEQFF,TGTGCTAGCAGTTCCGGACTAGCGGCGGTCTACAATGAGCAGTTCTTC
16,TRBD2,TRBJ2-1,.,TRBV5-4,CASSRLAGDSYNEQFF,TGTGCCAGCAGCCGATTAGCGGGAGACTCCTACAATGAGCAGTTCTTC
12,.,TRBJ1-1,.,TRBV12-5,CASGSTPGEAFF,TGTGCTAGTGGTTCTACTCCGGGGGAAGCTTTCTTT
15,TRBD2,TRBJ2-1,.,TRBV5-1,CASSAGTSAEYEQFF,TGCGCCAGCAGCGCCGGGACTAGCGCTGAGTATGAGCAGTTCTTC
14,TRBD2,TRBJ2-4,.,TRBV9,CASSDTSGSDIQYF,TGTGCCAGCAGCGATACTAGCGGGAGTGACATTCAGTACTTC
15,.,TRBJ1-2,.,TRBV18,CASSPIGGEGSGYTF,TGTGCCAGCTCACCAATCGGCGGCGAGGGAAGTGGCTACACCTTC
16,TRBD1,TRBJ2-7,.,TRBV9,CASSVESGTGGLGQYF,TGTGCCAGCAGCGTAGAGTCCGGGACAGGGGGTCTGGGGCAGTACTTC
15,.,TRBJ1-1,once,TRBV5-1,CASSLPGSLNTEAFF,TGCGCCAGCAGCTTGCCAGGGTCTCTGAACACTGAAGCTTTCTTT
12,.,TRBJ1-5,once,TRBV19,CASSRSGQPQHF,TGTGCCAGTAGTAGGTCAGGGCAGCCCCAGCATTTT
13,.,TRBJ1-2,.,TRBV2,CASSETVSYGYTF,TGTGCCAGCAGTGAAACGGTCTCCTATGGCTACACCTTC
12,.,TRBJ2-1,.,TRBV5-1,CASNPGLGEQFF,TGCGCCAGTAATCCAGGGTTAGGTGAGCAGTTCTTC
13,.,TRBJ1-3,.,TRBV28,CASRLDAGNTIYF,TGTGCCAGCAGACTAGACGCCGGAAACACCATATATTTT
16,TRBD1,TRBJ1-1,.,TRBV6-6,CASSYELLGGQASAFF,TGTGCCAGCAGTTATGAACTTTTAGGGGGACAGGCGTCGGCTTTCTTT
14,.,TRBJ2-5,.,TRBV6-1,CASSSSGGQETQYF,TGTGCCAGCAGTTCATCGGGTGGGCAAGAGACCCAGTACTTC
16,TRBD1,TRBJ1-5,.,TRBV5-4,CASSFNGQGRDQPQHF,TGTGCCAGCAGCTTCAATGGACAGGGTAGAGATCAGCCCCAGCATTTT
14,.,TRBJ2-2,once,TRBV29-1,CSVVRGGNTGELFF,TGCAGCGTTGTAAGGGGGGGCAACACCGGGGAGCTGTTTTTT
16,TRBD2,TRBJ2-3,.,TRBV27,CASSLLASGRTDTQYF,TGTGCCAGCAGTTTATTGGCTAGCGGACGCACAGATACGCAGTATTTT
13,.,TRBJ2-1,.,TRBV28,CASSPPPYNEQFF,TGTGCCAGCAGTCCCCCTCCTTACAATGAGCAGTTCTTC
13,.,TRBJ1-5,.,TRBV30,CAWSVQGSQPQHF,TGTGCCTGGAGTGTACAGGGAAGTCAGCCCCAGCATTTT
13,.,TRBJ1-2,.,TRBV11-1,CASSLEGRYGYTF,TGTGCCAGCAGCTTGGAGGGCCGCTATGGCTACACCTTC
14,.,TRBJ2-7,.,TRBV19,CASSIDDGGYEQYF,TGTGCCAGTAGTATAGACGACGGGGGCTACGAGCAGTACTTC
15,.,TRBJ1-1,.,TRBV6-6,CASSYNDMYDTEAFF,TGTGCCAGCAGTTACAACGACATGTACGACACTGAAGCTTTCTTT
16,.,TRBJ1-1,.,TRBV28,CASSLLVGGGNTEAFF,TGTGCCAGCAGTTTATTGGTGGGGGGAGGGAACACTGAAGCTTTCTTT
15,TRBD2,TRBJ2-7,once,TRBV11-2,CASSLEGLAGVGQYF,TGTGCCAGCAGCTTAGAGGGGCTAGCGGGGGTAGGGCAGTACTTC
15,TRBD2,TRBJ2-7,.,TRBV7-8,CASSLGLAGEWEQYF,TGTGCCAGCAGCTTAGGGCTAGCGGGAGAGTGGGAGCAGTACTTC